One and the same sample provided the 19 T cell receptor beta chains below, sequenced in a study of blood T cell repertoires in COVID-19. Assay: immunoSEQ multiplex PCR; the TCRdb copy retains only in-frame clones and omits some. Altogether under 200,000 clones are present, about four fifths being singletons, with the ten largest covering about 2.7%. Sequences were obtained from peripheral blood. The receptors originated from a human donor with acute or convalescent COVID-19. The donor label of this sample is uncertain.

The chain joins TRBV9 to TRBJ2-5; D may be TRBD1 (6 bases). V was shortened by 3 bases and J by 4 bases, with 13 bases between the two germline ends. Per germline, CDR1 SGDLS and CDR2 YYNGEE. This CDR3 spans 14 amino acids. CDR3 region: CASSGYRAPETQYF. CDR3 bases: TGTGCCAGCAGCGGTTACAGGGCCCCAGAGACCCAGTACTTC. Filled out from reference TRBV9 and TRBJ2-5, the complete variable domain reads DSGVTQTPKHLITATGQRVTLRCSPRSGDLSVYWYQQSLDQGLQFLIQYYNGEERAKGNILERFSAQQFPDLHSELNLSSLELGDSALYFCASSGYRAPETQYFGPGTRLLVL.

The chain uses TRBV18 and TRBJ2-7, with D tentatively TRBD2 (5 bases). Between the trimmed V and J ends, which lost 7 bases and 0 bases, there was a span of 13 bases. The CDR3 length is 14 residues. The germline V gene encodes CDR1 KGHSH and CDR2 LQKENI. The CDR3 here is CASLLNGDSYEQYF. The DNA for the CDR3 is TGTGCCAGCTTGCTAAACGGGGACTCCTACGAGCAGTACTTC.

The J gene is TRBJ1-1, the V gene TRBV5-4; 8 bases align to TRBD1. The germline gives CDR1 SGHNT, CDR2 YYREEE (reference sequence). The CDR3 loop spans 19 amino acids. The V segment lost 5 bases and the J segment 0 bases; nucleotides outside the gene matches: 18. Written as DNA, the CDR3 is TGTGCCAGCAGATCCTCTTCCTCGGACAGGGATTTGATGAACACTGAAGCTTTCTTT. Encoded protein: CASRSSSSDRDLMNTEAFF.

The genes are TRBV10-3 and TRBJ2-7, with D perhaps matching TRBD1 (5 bases). CDR1 and CDR2 from the germline V gene are ENHRY and SYGVKD. V lost 5 bases and J lost 3, with 17 bases in between. The CDR3 has 15 amino acids. CDR3 region: CAISTDMGTLYEQYF. The CDR3 DNA reads as TGTGCCATCAGTACGGACATGGGTACTCTCTACGAGCAGTACTTC.

This clone was seen many times. The V gene is TRBV25-1, the J gene TRBJ2-1; 9 nucleotides align to TRBD1. Looked up from germline, CDR1 is MGHDK and CDR2 is SYGVNS. V gave up 8 bases and J gave up 7 bases; unmatched junction bases: 9. The CDR3 has 14 residues. The CDR3 DNA reads TGTGCCAGCTCCCGGCGGGACAGGGCTAATGAGCAGTTCTTC. It specifies CASSRRDRANEQFF.

This sequence joins TRBV9 and TRBJ1-3, with D uncertain. V lost 4 bases and J lost 4, with 9 bases in between. CDR3 length: 13 amino acids. Germline V lookup: CDR1 SGDLS, CDR2 YYNGEE. The CDR3 here is CASSPRGGNTIYF. The CDR3 DNA follows: TGTGCCAGCAGCCCGCGCGGGGGAAACACCATATATTTT.

The chain combines TRBV11-2 with TRBJ2-1; TRBD2 matches 9 bases. V lost 2 bases, J lost 2 bases, and 1 base stayed unmatched. From germline, CDR1 is SGHAT and CDR2 FQNNGV. CDR3 size: 15 residues. CDR3 loop: CASSLQREAYNEQFF. Here the CDR3 DNA reads TGTGCCAGCAGCTTACAGCGGGAGGCCTACAATGAGCAGTTCTTC.

V gene TRBV5-1 combines with J gene TRBJ2-5, with 9 bases lining up with TRBD1. CDR3 size: 17 residues. Per germline, CDR1 SGHRS and CDR2 YFSETQ. The junction had 9 bases not matched to a gene; V was cut back by 1 base and J by 2 bases. For the CDR3, the DNA is TGCGCCAGCAGCTTGAGTGTGACAGGGGGGTTGCAAGAGACCCAGTACTTC. As protein: CASSLSVTGGLQETQYF.

The chain carries TRBV25-1 and TRBJ2-1, with D maybe TRBD1 (6 bases). This CDR3 comprises 14 residues. Trimming removed 9 bases at V and 6 bases at J, with 18 bases between. CDR1 and CDR2 from the germline V gene are MGHDK and SYGVNS. For the CDR3, the DNA is TGTGCCAGTTGGGGGCGCGGGCTTAGCAATGAGCAGTTCTTC. Translation gives CASWGRGLSNEQFF.

This chain connects TRBV7-3 to TRBJ1-1, with D possibly TRBD1 on 5 matching bases. The germline V and J ends were trimmed by 5 bases and 4 bases, with 20 bases remaining between them. CDR1 is SGHTA and CDR2 is FQGTGA in the germline V gene. This CDR3 region has 16 residues. As DNA, the CDR3 is TGTGCCAGCAGCCCCCGGCAGGGAAGATTTAGCACTGAAGCTTTCTTT. It is translated as CASSPRQGRFSTEAFF.

The chain uses TRBV9 and TRBJ2-7, with 13 bases that match TRBD2. The CDR3 length is 15 residues. CDR1 and CDR2 (germline): SGDLS, YYNGEE. After removal of 8 bases from V and 4 bases from J, the junction contained 9 bases not matched to a gene. The CDR3 coding sequence is TGTGCCAGGTACTTACTAGCGGGAGGGGGGTACGAGCAGTACTTC. It is translated as CARYLLAGGGYEQYF.

The J gene is TRBJ1-5, the V gene TRBV28; 9 bases are a match to TRBD1. CDR3 size: 15 residues. V dropped 7 bases and J dropped 6; count of bases not matched to a gene: 10. CDR1 and CDR2 (germline): MDHEN, SYDVKM. CDR3 nucleotides: TGTGCCAGCAAAGTGACAGGGGGGGGGAGTCAGCCCCAGCATTTT. It specifies CASKVTGGGSQPQHF.

V is TRBV5-1 and J is TRBJ2-1; 10 bases align to TRBD1. Per the germline V gene, CDR1 is SGHRS and CDR2 is YFSETQ. Losses at the gene ends were 0 bases for V and 6 bases for J; bases not matched to a gene: 0. The CDR3 extends over 14 amino acids. Written as DNA, the CDR3 is TGCGCCAGCAGCTTGGGGACAGGGGGCAATGAGCAGTTCTTC. Translating it yields CASSLGTGGNEQFF.

The chain couples TRBV19 to TRBJ2-1; D possibly corresponds to TRBD1 (5 bases). The CDR3 runs to 15 residues. Trimming took off 5 bases at V and 7 bases at J, with 18 bases between the two ends. Germline V gene sequence: CDR1 LNHDA, CDR2 SQIVND (reference sequence). CDR3 in DNA: TGTGCCAGTAGTCCCCTGGCTGGGGCACATAATGAGCAGTTCTTC. Translating gives CASSPLAGAHNEQFF.

The J gene is TRBJ1-2, the V gene TRBV5-1; no firm D call. The length of the CDR3 is 15 residues. Germline CDR1 and CDR2: SGHRS and YFSETQ. Trimming cost V 0 bases and J 8 bases, with 17 bases left between them. Written as DNA, the CDR3 is TGCGCCAGCAGCTTGGTTGGCGGATCATCGTTAGGCTACACCTTC. Its protein product is CASSLVGGSSLGYTF.

This chain connects TRBV6-2 or TRBV6-3 to TRBJ1-4; no definite D call. The CDR3 is made up of 13 amino acids. From germline, CDR1 is MNHEY and CDR2 SVGEGT. V was clipped by 4 bases and J by 8 bases, with 11 bases between them. CDR3 nucleotide sequence: TGTGCCAGCAGTTCTCCTCGGGTAGAAAAACTGTTTTTT. Amino acid sequence: CASSSPRVEKLFF.

The chain has TRBV2 and TRBJ2-3, with TRBD2 identical over 9 bases. Looked up from germline, CDR1 is SNHLY and CDR2 is FYNNEI. J was trimmed by 6 bases and V by 6 bases; bases with no gene match: 4. The CDR3 has 13 residues. Here the CDR3 reads CASSQREVDTQYF. The CDR3 nucleotides are TGTGCCAGCAGCCAGCGGGAGGTGGATACGCAGTATTTT.

The chain couples TRBV27 to TRBJ1-6; D remains ambiguous. The CDR3 contains 17 residues. The germline V and J ends were trimmed by 3 bases and 2 bases, with 14 bases remaining between them. The germline V gene encodes CDR1 MNHEY and CDR2 SMNVEV (reference sequence). As DNA, the CDR3 is TGTGCCAGCAGTTTGACCTTCGGGAGGACCTATAATTCACCCCTCCACTTT. Protein product: CASSLTFGRTYNSPLHF.

The V and J genes are TRBV19 and TRBJ2-3, with TRBD1 as a possible D gene (8 bases). Trimming shortened V by 6 bases and J by 0 bases, and 16 bases separated the two germline ends. Germline CDR1 LNHDA, CDR2 SQIVND (reference sequence). The CDR3 is made up of 16 amino acids. The CDR3 coding sequence is TGTGCCAGTAGCGTGGGGGGGACAGGAAGCACAGATACGCAGTATTTT. It yields the protein CASSVGGTGSTDTQYF.